The rows below give T cell receptor beta chains drawn from one sample of a study of cytomegalovirus exposure and HLA in healthy donors. The assay was immunoSEQ multiplex PCR, and TCRdb's table has in-frame clones only and misses some. The table lists roughly 51,000 clones, 81% of them singletons. The sequencing input was PBMCs. Receptors originate from a boy aged 5-17 years in good health and CMV-seropositive. CDR3s include the opening cysteine and the closing phenylalanine or tryptophan. D genes are given only for firm matches. Part of the rows lack a size; the others show once, few, many or a class for expanded clones.

CDR3 DNA: TGTGCCAGCAGCTTCAGACAGGGGAGCCCCTACGAGCAGTACTTC
CDR3 protein: CASSFRQGSPYEQYF
clone size: once
J gene: TRBJ2-7
D gene: TRBD1
V gene: TRBV11-2

CDR3 DNA: TGTGCCAGCAACCCCGACGGGAACGGGCAGTACTTC
CDR3 protein: CASNPDGNGQYF
clone size: NA
J gene: TRBJ2-7
D gene: NA
V gene: TRBV13

CDR3 DNA: TGTGCCAGCAGCTTAGCGGGGAGGAAAAACATTCAGTACTTC
CDR3 protein: CASSLAGRKNIQYF
clone size: NA
J gene: TRBJ2-4
D gene: NA
V gene: TRBV7-9

CDR3 DNA: TGCGCCAGCAGCCAAGCTCCCGACTATGGCTACACCTTC
CDR3 protein: CASSQAPDYGYTF
clone size: NA
J gene: TRBJ1-2
D gene: NA
V gene: TRBV4-1

CDR3 DNA: TGTGCCAGCAGCTTGGCCCTGGGCAGGTATAGCAATCAGCCCCAGCATTTT
CDR3 protein: CASSLALGRYSNQPQHF
clone size: NA
J gene: TRBJ1-5
D gene: NA
V gene: TRBV5-5

CDR3 DNA: TGTGCCAGCAGTGAAATAACCGGTTCCTACAATGAGCAGTTCTTC
CDR3 protein: CASSEITGSYNEQFF
clone size: NA
J gene: TRBJ2-1
D gene: NA
V gene: TRBV2

CDR3 DNA: TGTGCCAGCAGCCCTAGCTACTCAGATACGCAGTATTTT
CDR3 protein: CASSPSYSDTQYF
clone size: NA
J gene: TRBJ2-3
D gene: NA
V gene: TRBV5-4

CDR3 DNA: TGTGCCAGCAGCTTCCAGGGGGTAGAAGCTTTCTTT
CDR3 protein: CASSFQGVEAFF
clone size: NA
J gene: TRBJ1-1
D gene: TRBD1
V gene: TRBV7-9

CDR3 DNA: TGTGCCAGCCGGGGGACCCATCTGGAAGATGAGCAGTTCTTC
CDR3 protein: CASRGTHLEDEQFF
clone size: NA
J gene: TRBJ2-1
D gene: NA
V gene: TRBV6-5

CDR3 DNA: TGTGCCAGCAGTCAGCAGGGGTCTGAAGCTTTCTTT
CDR3 protein: CASSQQGSEAFF
clone size: NA
J gene: TRBJ1-1
D gene: NA
V gene: TRBV6-1

CDR3 DNA: TGTGCCAGTGGAGCGGGGAGGTCTGAAGCTTTCTTT
CDR3 protein: CASGAGRSEAFF
clone size: once
J gene: TRBJ1-1
D gene: NA
V gene: TRBV27

CDR3 DNA: TGTGCCAGCAGCACGACAGCAGGGGCTGGGGCCAACGTCCTGACTTTC
CDR3 protein: CASSTTAGAGANVLTF
clone size: NA
J gene: TRBJ2-6
D gene: NA
V gene: TRBV7-9

CDR3 DNA: TGTGCCAGCAGCTTGGGGGACAGGGGCCCTTCCGAGCAGTACTTC
CDR3 protein: CASSLGDRGPSEQYF
clone size: NA
J gene: TRBJ2-7
D gene: TRBD1
V gene: TRBV7-9

CDR3 DNA: TGTGCCAGCAGTTATTGGGGGGGGGAAGCTTTCTTT
CDR3 protein: CASSYWGGEAFF
clone size: once
J gene: TRBJ1-1
D gene: NA
V gene: TRBV6-5

CDR3 DNA: TGTGCCAGCAGTGCTGCGGGGCCCTCGGGTCTCGAGCAGTACTTC
CDR3 protein: CASSAAGPSGLEQYF
clone size: NA
J gene: TRBJ2-7
D gene: NA
V gene: TRBV6-1

CDR3 DNA: TGTGCCAGCAGTTTTCGAGGGCTGAACACTGAAGCTTTCTTT
CDR3 protein: CASSFRGLNTEAFF
clone size: NA
J gene: TRBJ1-1
D gene: NA
V gene: TRBV27

CDR3 DNA: TGCGCCAGCAGCTCGTCGGGGGTAGGCACAGATACGCAGTATTTT
CDR3 protein: CASSSSGVGTDTQYF
clone size: NA
J gene: TRBJ2-3
D gene: NA
V gene: TRBV5-1

CDR3 DNA: TGTGCCAGCAGTCGGGAGCCGGACTATGGCTACACCTTC
CDR3 protein: CASSREPDYGYTF
clone size: NA
J gene: TRBJ1-2
D gene: NA
V gene: TRBV27

CDR3 DNA: TGCGCCAGCAGCTTCCGAACAGGGACTAATTCACCCCTCCACTTT
CDR3 protein: CASSFRTGTNSPLHF
clone size: NA
J gene: TRBJ1-6
D gene: NA
V gene: TRBV5-1

CDR3 DNA: TGTGCCAGCAGCCAATTAAGGGGACTAGCGGGGGCCCGGGACAATGAGCAGTTCTTC
CDR3 protein: CASSQLRGLAGARDNEQFF
clone size: NA
J gene: TRBJ2-1
D gene: TRBD2
V gene: TRBV14

CDR3 DNA: TGTGCCAGCTCATTACAGGGTTACGAGCAGTACTTC
CDR3 protein: CASSLQGYEQYF
clone size: few
J gene: TRBJ2-7
D gene: NA
V gene: TRBV18

CDR3 DNA: TGTGCCAGCAGCCACGACAGGGGGAGCACAGATACGCAGTATTTT
CDR3 protein: CASSHDRGSTDTQYF
clone size: NA
J gene: TRBJ2-3
D gene: TRBD1
V gene: TRBV7-9

CDR3 DNA: TGTGCCAGCAGCCCGCTAGGCTCACAGGTGTGGAAGAACTACGAGCAGTACTTC
CDR3 protein: CASSPLGSQVWKNYEQYF
clone size: NA
J gene: TRBJ2-7
D gene: NA
V gene: TRBV14

CDR3 DNA: TGTGCCAGCAGTGTACGACAGGGGGGAGGCGGGGAGCTGTTTTTT
CDR3 protein: CASSVRQGGGGELFF
clone size: NA
J gene: TRBJ2-2
D gene: TRBD1
V gene: TRBV2

CDR3 DNA: TGTGCCAGCTCACCAGGACAGGGGACCTACGAGCAGTACTTC
CDR3 protein: CASSPGQGTYEQYF
clone size: NA
J gene: TRBJ2-7
D gene: TRBD1
V gene: TRBV18

CDR3 DNA: TGCGCCAGCAGTCAATCCACCGGGACAGTATTTTACGAGCAGTACTTC
CDR3 protein: CASSQSTGTVFYEQYF
clone size: NA
J gene: TRBJ2-7
D gene: TRBD1
V gene: TRBV23-1

CDR3 DNA: TGTGCCAGCAGTTGGACAGGGGGGCCCCTTAACTATGGCTACACCTTC
CDR3 protein: CASSWTGGPLNYGYTF
clone size: NA
J gene: TRBJ1-2
D gene: TRBD1
V gene: TRBV6-6

CDR3 DNA: TGTGCCAGCAGTGGCGAGGATGAGCGGAGAGGGGAGACCCAGTACTTC
CDR3 protein: CASSGEDERRGETQYF
clone size: few
J gene: TRBJ2-5
D gene: NA
V gene: TRBV6-1

CDR3 DNA: TGTGCCAGCAAGCTGGGCCAAACTGAAGCTTTCTTT
CDR3 protein: CASKLGQTEAFF
clone size: NA
J gene: TRBJ1-1
D gene: NA
V gene: TRBV6-5

CDR3 DNA: TGTTCCAGCAGCTTAAATCTGATAGCGGGGGCGGATACGCAGTATTTT
CDR3 protein: CSSSLNLIAGADTQYF
clone size: once
J gene: TRBJ2-3
D gene: TRBD2
V gene: TRBV7-9

CDR3 DNA: TGTGCCACCAGCAGAGGAATGGGACTAGCGGCATACAATGAGCAGTTCTTC
CDR3 protein: CATSRGMGLAAYNEQFF
clone size: NA
J gene: TRBJ2-1
D gene: TRBD2
V gene: TRBV15

CDR3 DNA: TGTGCCAGCAGGGCGAACACTGAAGCTTTCTTT
CDR3 protein: CASRANTEAFF
clone size: NA
J gene: TRBJ1-1
D gene: NA
V gene: TRBV19

CDR3 DNA: TGTGCCAGCCTCCCGGAGGGAGTACTATCAGGCTACACCTTC
CDR3 protein: CASLPEGVLSGYTF
clone size: once
J gene: TRBJ1-2
D gene: NA
V gene: TRBV5-4

CDR3 DNA: TGTGCCAGCGCGGGACAGTTATATTCACCCCTCCACTTT
CDR3 protein: CASAGQLYSPLHF
clone size: NA
J gene: TRBJ1-6
D gene: TRBD1
V gene: TRBV25-1

CDR3 DNA: TGTGCCAGCAGGTCAGGGGATGAAAAACTGTTTTTT
CDR3 protein: CASRSGDEKLFF
clone size: NA
J gene: TRBJ1-4
D gene: NA
V gene: TRBV27

CDR3 DNA: TGTGCCAGCAGCTTCGGGACAGGGGCCTACGAGCAGTACTTC
CDR3 protein: CASSFGTGAYEQYF
clone size: NA
J gene: TRBJ2-7
D gene: TRBD1
V gene: TRBV7-8

CDR3 DNA: TGTGCCAGCAGCCTTTCTTGGGGGGGCCAAGAGACCCAGTACTTC
CDR3 protein: CASSLSWGGQETQYF
clone size: NA
J gene: TRBJ2-5
D gene: TRBD2
V gene: TRBV11-2

CDR3 DNA: TGTGCCAGCAACACACTCCCGGGACTCAATTACAATGAGCAGTTCTTC
CDR3 protein: CASNTLPGLNYNEQFF
clone size: NA
J gene: TRBJ2-1
D gene: NA
V gene: TRBV5-4

CDR3 DNA: TGCGCCAGCAGTCCGAGCGGGGGGCAAGAGACCCAGTACTTC
CDR3 protein: CASSPSGGQETQYF
clone size: once
J gene: TRBJ2-5
D gene: TRBD2
V gene: TRBV5-1

CDR3 DNA: TGTGCCAGCAGTCCTTACCTAGGGGTCGGGGAGACCCAGTACTTC
CDR3 protein: CASSPYLGVGETQYF
clone size: NA
J gene: TRBJ2-5
D gene: NA
V gene: TRBV7-9

CDR3 DNA: TGTGCCAGCAGCGCCGGGGGGGTTGGGGCTGAAGCTTTCTTT
CDR3 protein: CASSAGGVGAEAFF
clone size: NA
J gene: TRBJ1-1
D gene: NA
V gene: TRBV5-5

CDR3 DNA: TGTGCCACCAGCAGAGAACCCAAGACAGGGCCATATGGCTACACCTTC
CDR3 protein: CATSREPKTGPYGYTF
clone size: NA
J gene: TRBJ1-2
D gene: TRBD1
V gene: TRBV15

CDR3 DNA: TGTGCCAGCAGCTTAAGGACAGGGGACACCGGGGAGCTGTTTTTT
CDR3 protein: CASSLRTGDTGELFF
clone size: few
J gene: TRBJ2-2
D gene: TRBD1
V gene: TRBV11-3

CDR3 DNA: TGTGCCAGCAGCTTAGTGGTCAGCCGAGCGTACTACACCTTC
CDR3 protein: CASSLVVSRAYYTF
clone size: NA
J gene: TRBJ1-2
D gene: NA
V gene: TRBV7-9

CDR3 DNA: TGTGCCAGCAGTTTGGGACAGGGCCCCACTGAAGCTTTCTTT
CDR3 protein: CASSLGQGPTEAFF
clone size: NA
J gene: TRBJ1-1
D gene: TRBD1
V gene: TRBV27

CDR3 DNA: TGTGCCAGCACCGGAAGAAGACAGGGCACAGATACGCAGTATTTT
CDR3 protein: CASTGRRQGTDTQYF
clone size: NA
J gene: TRBJ2-3
D gene: NA
V gene: TRBV6-1

CDR3 DNA: TGCAGCGTTGTTGAGTCTGCCCAAGAGACCCAGTACTTC
CDR3 protein: CSVVESAQETQYF
clone size: NA
J gene: TRBJ2-5
D gene: NA
V gene: TRBV29-1

CDR3 DNA: TGTGCCAGCAGTGACGCGTTTATTTCTAATGAAAAACTGTTTTTT
CDR3 protein: CASSDAFISNEKLFF
clone size: NA
J gene: TRBJ1-4
D gene: NA
V gene: TRBV2

CDR3 DNA: TGTGCCAGCAGCGTCGAAAGGAGTCTTACAGGGGCGGACGAGCAGTACTTC
CDR3 protein: CASSVERSLTGADEQYF
clone size: NA
J gene: TRBJ2-7
D gene: TRBD1
V gene: TRBV9

CDR3 DNA: TGTGCCAGCAGCCCGACTAGCGGATACTACGAGCAGTACTTC
CDR3 protein: CASSPTSGYYEQYF
clone size: few
J gene: TRBJ2-7
D gene: TRBD2
V gene: TRBV13

CDR3 DNA: TGTGCCAGCAGGATTTTCCAGGGCAATTCACCCCTCCACTTT
CDR3 protein: CASRIFQGNSPLHF
clone size: NA
J gene: TRBJ1-6
D gene: NA
V gene: TRBV2

CDR3 DNA: TGTGCCAGCTCACCCCGACAGGGAAGCTCTGGAAACACCATATATTTT
CDR3 protein: CASSPRQGSSGNTIYF
clone size: NA
J gene: TRBJ1-3
D gene: TRBD1
V gene: TRBV18

CDR3 DNA: TGCAGCGTTGGTCGGGATGCAGGAACTGAAGCTTTCTTT
CDR3 protein: CSVGRDAGTEAFF
clone size: few
J gene: TRBJ1-1
D gene: NA
V gene: TRBV29-1

CDR3 DNA: TGTGCCAGCAGTCCACTAGGCCGGGGAAGCGCCGGGGAGCTGTTTTTT
CDR3 protein: CASSPLGRGSAGELFF
clone size: once
J gene: TRBJ2-2
D gene: NA
V gene: TRBV7-6

CDR3 DNA: TGTGCCAGCAGTGACGGGACAGGGATTAACGAGCAGTACTTC
CDR3 protein: CASSDGTGINEQYF
clone size: NA
J gene: TRBJ2-7
D gene: TRBD1
V gene: TRBV6-1

CDR3 DNA: TGTGCCAGCACCCGGGACTCGAGCGGCCTCTACGAGCAGTACTTC
CDR3 protein: CASTRDSSGLYEQYF
clone size: NA
J gene: TRBJ2-7
D gene: NA
V gene: TRBV6-1